This section outlines one T cell receptor (beta chain) sequence together with its context. Time point described: peripheral blood 6 weeks after treatment start. The cohort comprised individuals with locally advanced or metastatic urothelial carcinoma. Samples were collected from each patient before treatment and during treatment. Each patient gave between 1 and 8 of them in total. This entry is derived from a study of PD-L1 blockade in urothelial cancer. Study-wide context: Once treatment had started, blood was analyzed at 3 weeks (second dose) and again at 6 weeks.

Sequencing used immunoSEQ multiplex PCR; TCRdb keeps in-frame clones, though not all of them. This table holds about 91,000 clones, less than 90% found once. Germline values: CDR1 LNHDA, CDR2 SQIVND (reference sequence). Trimming cost V 4 bases and J 6 bases; bases outside gene matches: 6. The CDR3 covers 14 residues. The receptor was isolated from a man aged 65 to 85 with urothelial cancer. Source: PBMCs, taken around atezolizumab (anti-PD-L1) treatment. The chain recombines TRBV19 with TRBJ1-2; 9 nucleotides line up with TRBD1. The CDR3 region has the DNA TGTGCCAGTAGTACACGGGACAGGGCTAATGGCTACACCTTC. Residues: CASSTRDRANGYTF.